This TCR beta chain was captured in a study of tumor and adjacent non-tumor tissue in lung cancer. As for the study in general: Stage I to III disease affected 10 men and roughly five women aged about 31 to 80. On average, productive TCRbeta reads reached about 4.17 million per sample.

Three rounds of nested PCR, following a modified ARM-PCR protocol, produced the TCRbeta library. TCRdb processed the multiplex PCR reads anew with MiXCR; each CDR3 protein has one entry. The sample contains 120,000 to 150,000 distinct CDR3 sequences, around 66% of which appear only once. This clonotype was counted only a few times. This sample's RNA came from whole unsorted tissue. Newly diagnosed lung cancer patients had thoracic surgery in China, August–November 2014, without prior chemotherapy. V dropped 5 bases and J dropped 4 bases, with 15 bases sitting between them. This CDR3 spans 15 amino acids. Germline assignment: CDR1 DFQATT and CDR2 SNEGSKA (reference sequence).

Material: lung tumor tissue. The chain carries TRBV20-1 and TRBJ2-6, with a possible D match to TRBD1 (5 bases). The receptor was derived from a man aged 60-69 years with small cell lung cancer. As DNA, the CDR3 is TGCAGTGCTCCAACAGGTGGTGGGGGGGCCAACGTCCTGACTTTC. This translates into CSAPTGGGGANVLTF.